These 22 T cell receptor beta chains originate from one sample sequenced in a study of CD8 T cells in ankylosing spondylitis. No antigen is known for these receptors. From the 5' RACE reads, TCRdb called clonotypes with MiXCR, one entry per CDR3 protein. The table records around 490,000 distinct CDR3 sequences, approximately 5% of them present only once. The study, taken as a whole, reports: Eight highly homologous variants formed a TCR beta motif that appeared characteristic of ankylosing spondylitis blood.

Material for sequencing was blood, either unsorted or a sorted T cell fraction (not recorded which). These receptors all stem from a male donor with ankylosing spondylitis.

This clonotype was seen at least ten times. The chain combines TRBV19 with TRBJ1-5; 9 bases fit TRBD1. This CDR3 contains 16 residues. V was clipped by 5 bases and J by 2 bases; unmatched bases: 7. CDR1 and CDR2 from the germline V gene are LNHDA and SQIVND (reference sequence). Here the CDR3 reads CASSATGQGGNQPQHF. CDR3 bases: TGTGCCAGTAGTGCCACGGGACAGGGAGGCAATCAGCCCCAGCATTTT.

This clonotype has ten or more counts. The rearrangement links TRBV20-1 to TRBJ2-2; 8 nucleotides agree with TRBD1. The CDR3 has 15 residues. V trimming: 5 bases; J trimming: 1 base; junction bases outside the gene matches: 6. Germline loops: CDR1 DFQATT, CDR2 SNEGSKA (reference sequence). CDR3 amino acids: CSAPRQGQNTGELFF. DNA of the CDR3: TGCAGTGCTCCCCGACAGGGGCAGAACACCGGGGAGCTGTTTTTT.

The gene calls are TRBV30 and TRBJ2-1; possible D gene TRBD2, 6 bases. Trimming cost V 0 bases and J 8 bases, with 14 bases left between them. Germline V CDR1 and CDR2: GTSNPN, SVGIG (reference sequence). This CDR3 has 14 residues. The CDR3 coding sequence is TGTGCCTGGAGTGTACGGGGGTTTGACGATGAGCAGTTCTTC. Its translation is CAWSVRGFDDEQFF.

This clonotype has at least ten counts. V and J are TRBV4-2 and TRBJ1-6; 7 bases fit TRBD1. The CDR3 sequence is 17 residues long. CDR1 is LGHNA, CDR2 YNFKEQ, per germline. After removal of 4 bases from V and 5 bases from J, the junction contained 11 bases not matched to a gene. The CDR3 here is CASSLLPRGGNNSPLHF. Here the CDR3 DNA reads TGTGCCAGCAGCCTCCTCCCGAGAGGGGGCAATAATTCACCCCTCCACTTT.

This clonotype came up many times. The chain employs TRBV9 and TRBJ2-5, with 8 bases that match TRBD1. V shed 1 base and J 5 bases; nucleotides not matched to a gene: 1. The CDR3 spans 13 residues. CDR1 and CDR2 (germline): SGDLS, YYNGEE. DNA of the CDR3: TGTGCCAGCAGCGTATCAGGGGGCGAGACCCAGTACTTC. Encoded protein: CASSVSGGETQYF.

This rearrangement joins TRBV7-2 to TRBJ2-2; D is perhaps TRBD2 (5 bases). The CDR3 consists of 13 residues. CDR1 SGHTA and CDR2 FQGNSA come from the germline V gene. V was pared by 3 bases and J by 7 bases, with 9 bases between. CDR3 sequence: CASSFHGDGELFF. The CDR3 coding sequence is TGTGCCAGCAGCTTTCACGGGGACGGGGAGCTGTTTTTT.

The sample holds many counts of this clonotype. The chain uses TRBV12-3 or TRBV12-4 and TRBJ1-1; the D gene is possibly TRBD1 (6 bases). The CDR3 loop spans 12 amino acids. Deletions cut 7 bases from V and 7 bases from J, with 13 bases between. In DNA, the CDR3 is TGTGCCAGCATTCGAGGGGGAGATGAAGCTTTCTTT. This codes for CASIRGGDEAFF.

The sample holds a few counts of this clonotype. This sequence joins TRBV5-5 and TRBJ2-5; 9 bases fit TRBD1. This CDR3 region has 15 residues. After removal of 4 bases from V and 3 bases from J, the junction contained 7 bases not matched to a gene. The germline V gene encodes CDR1 SGHKS and CDR2 YYEKEE (reference sequence). The CDR3 loop reads CASSPGQGWEETQYF. CDR3 nucleotides: TGTGCCAGCAGCCCCGGACAGGGGTGGGAAGAGACCCAGTACTTC.

This clonotype was seen at least ten times. The chain couples TRBV10-3 to TRBJ2-7; perhaps TRBD1 as D (6 bases). Trimming shortened V by 4 bases and J by 5 bases, and 15 bases separated the two germline ends. There are 14 residues in the CDR3. Germline V lookup: CDR1 ENHRY, CDR2 SYGVKD. The CDR3 DNA is TGTGCCATCAGTGCGGACAGTGCCCAGGACGAGCAGTACTTC. It translates to CAISADSAQDEQYF.

With respect to this clonotype: A much larger clone lies one base from this, so it may be a read error. This chain links TRBV28 with TRBJ2-7, with TRBD2 matching over 8 bases. The germline gives CDR1 MDHEN, CDR2 SYDVKM. The CDR3 loop spans 15 amino acids. V shed 5 bases and J 6 bases; nucleotides not matched to a gene: 12. Here the CDR3 DNA reads TGTGCCAGCAGTACGGCCGGGACTAGAGGGTTCGAGCAGTACTTC. This codes for CASSTAGTRGFEQYF.

This clonotype was found many times. This rearrangement joins TRBV20-1 to TRBJ2-3, with D hard to call. Germline CDR1 DFQATT, CDR2 SNEGSKA (reference sequence). Trimming pared 5 bases from V and 4 bases from J, leaving 10 bases between. The CDR3 is made up of 12 amino acids. CDR3 sequence (DNA): TGCAGTGCTTCTTCGGCGGCAGATACGCAGTATTTT. Protein sequence: CSASSAADTQYF.

In its sample, this clonotype was seen many times. The J gene is TRBJ2-7, the V gene TRBV12-3 or TRBV12-4, with 9 bases lining up with TRBD1. This CDR3 region has 14 residues. With V trimmed by 5 bases and J by 4 bases, 6 bases remained unmatched. The CDR3 DNA is TGTGCCAGCAGTCCGGACAGGGGACCTTACGAGCAGTACTTC. This encodes CASSPDRGPYEQYF.

The rearrangement joins TRBV20-1 to TRBJ1-2; D not resolved. V lost 0 bases, J lost 0 bases, and 17 bases lay in between. The CDR3 consists of 17 residues. Germline CDR1 is DFQATT and CDR2 is SNEGSKA (reference sequence). The DNA of the CDR3 is TGCAGTGCTAGAGACCCAAGCTTTAGTCGGGCTAACTATGGCTACACCTTC. This sequence encodes CSARDPSFSRANYGYTF.

At least ten counts were recorded for this clonotype. The CDR3 is CATSDFQGAGLFF. For the CDR3, the DNA is TGTGCCACCAGTGATTTCCAGGGGGCAGGGCTGTTTTTT. The gene calls are TRBV24-1 and TRBJ2-2; 8 bases fit TRBD1. J gave up 13 bases and V 1 base, and 4 bases lay outside the gene matches. The CDR3 runs to 13 residues. CDR1 and CDR2 (germline): KGHDR, SFDVKD.

This clonotype was observed at least ten times. This sequence joins TRBV20-1 and TRBJ2-7; TRBD2 agrees at 9 bases. The CDR3 length is 14 residues. CDR1 is DFQATT, CDR2 SNEGSKA, per germline (reference sequence). V dropped 3 bases and J dropped 2; count of bases not matched to a gene: 5. CDR3 sequence reads: CSASSLAGTYEQYF. CDR3 nucleotide sequence: TGCAGTGCTAGTTCGCTAGCGGGGACCTACGAGCAGTACTTC.

The J gene is TRBJ2-1, the V gene TRBV4-2; D is perhaps TRBD2 (5 bases). The CDR3 loop spans 13 amino acids. Germline CDR1 LGHNA, CDR2 YNFKEQ. V lost 5 bases and J lost 9, with 14 bases in between. DNA for the CDR3: TGTGCCAGCAGCGCGAAAATAGCGTTTGAGCAGTTCTTC. This gives the protein CASSAKIAFEQFF.

This clonotype occurred many times. The chain recombines TRBV10-3 with TRBJ1-2, with unresolved D. Germline CDR1 ENHRY, CDR2 SYGVKD. The CDR3 sequence is 13 residues long. The V end was cut by 4 bases, the J end by 6 bases, with 12 bases between. CDR3 DNA: TGTGCCATCAGTGTCGAAGGTGGGGATGGCTACACCTTC. Translation: CAISVEGGDGYTF.

There are many counts of this clonotype. This chain joins TRBV20-1 and TRBJ2-5; 7 nucleotides align to TRBD2. CDR1 and CDR2 from the germline V gene are DFQATT and SNEGSKA (reference sequence). This CDR3 spans 14 amino acids. Trimming at V came to 4 bases and at J to 5 bases, leaving 10 bases not matched to a gene. CDR3 in amino acids: CSATPTREGETQYF. In nucleotides, the CDR3 is TGCAGTGCTACTCCGACTAGGGAGGGGGAGACCCAGTACTTC.

The chain uses TRBV27 and TRBJ2-1; D may be TRBD2 (5 bases). This CDR3 spans 16 amino acids. Between the trimmed V and J ends, which lost 4 bases and 0 bases, there was a span of 13 bases. The germline CDR1 and CDR2 sequences are MNHEY and SMNVEV (reference sequence). CDR3 in amino acids: CASSSPQRTSYNEQFF. The DNA of the CDR3 is TGTGCCAGCAGTTCCCCCCAGCGGACCTCCTACAATGAGCAGTTCTTC.

This clonotype was seen repeatedly, ten times or more. The chain has TRBV24-1 and TRBJ1-1, with D maybe TRBD1 (6 bases). This CDR3 comprises 17 residues. CDR1 and CDR2 (germline): KGHDR, SFDVKD. V lost 3 bases and J lost 0, with 16 bases in between. DNA for the CDR3: TGTGCCACCAGTGATGGGCGCAGGGGCTTGGTGAACACTGAAGCTTTCTTT. Its translation is CATSDGRRGLVNTEAFF.

This clonotype came up many times. The J gene is TRBJ2-3, the V gene TRBV7-2; D is unresolved. Trimming cost V 4 bases and J 0 bases, with 11 bases left between them. The CDR3 runs to 15 residues. The germline V gene encodes CDR1 SGHTA and CDR2 FQGNSA. CDR3 nucleotides: TGTGCCAGCAGCTGGCCCGTCGGTAGCACAGATACGCAGTATTTT. Translated: CASSWPVGSTDTQYF.

In its sample, this clonotype was seen many times. The chain employs TRBV21-1 and TRBJ2-5; the tabulated D call, TRBD2, remains unverified against the DNA. TRBV21-1 is a listed pseudogene. The CDR3 consists of 14 residues. The CDR3 DNA follows: TGTGCCAGCAATGGTGCTAGCGGAAAAGAGACCCAGTACTTC. Its protein is CASNGASGKETQYF.